The 30 T cell receptor beta chains presented below share a single source sample, sequenced in a study of control samples from healthy donors and cancer patients. Libraries were prepared by immunoSEQ multiplex PCR; TCRdb keeps only in-frame clonotypes and omits some of them. Of about 85,000 clones listed, less than 95% are singletons. Specimen: blood. The receptors shown here come from a woman younger than 35 in good health.

V is TRBV5-1 and J is TRBJ1-2; D remains unclear. V lost 0 bases, J lost 1 base, and 7 bases lay in between. The germline V gene has CDR1 SGHRS and CDR2 YFSETQ. CDR3 length equals 14 residues. The CDR3 DNA follows: TGCGCCAGCAGCTTGGGGGGAAATAACTATGGCTACACCTTC. Translated: CASSLGGNNYGYTF.

This clone was picked up one time. The V gene is TRBV4-1, the J gene TRBJ1-1; 8 nucleotides match TRBD1. The CDR3 length is 16 residues. Looked up from germline, CDR1 is MGHRA and CDR2 is YSYEKL. V lost 1 base to trimming and J lost 5 bases; unmatched junction nucleotides: 9. CDR3 region: CASSQGPQGARTEAFF. DNA for the CDR3: TGCGCCAGCAGCCAAGGGCCCCAGGGGGCGCGGACTGAAGCTTTCTTT.

The genes are TRBV12-5 and TRBJ1-1; D might be TRBD1 (5 bases). The CDR3 sequence is 16 residues long. Trimming stripped 0 bases from V and 0 bases from J, with 11 bases between. The V gene's germline CDR1 is LGHNT and CDR2 FRNRAP. CDR3 amino acids: CASGLVMGRMNTEAFF. The CDR3 nucleotides are TGTGCTAGTGGTTTGGTAATGGGACGGATGAACACTGAAGCTTTCTTT.

The chain couples TRBV10-3 to TRBJ1-2, with 9 positions matching TRBD1. V lost 4 bases to trimming and J lost 4 bases; unmatched junction nucleotides: 10. The CDR3 covers 16 residues. Germline V gene lookup returns CDR1 ENHRY and CDR2 SYGVKD. CDR3 nucleotides: TGTGCCATCAGTGCGCCCTCGGGACAGGGTATCTATGGCTACACCTTC. Its translation: CAISAPSGQGIYGYTF.

This chain links TRBV5-1 with TRBJ1-4; 9 bases fit TRBD1. The V gene's germline CDR1 is SGHRS and CDR2 YFSETQ. The V gene end was trimmed by 5 bases and the J gene end by 5 bases; junction bases not matched to a gene: 4. The CDR3 loop spans 14 amino acids. The CDR3 loop is CASRFGQGNEKLFF. The CDR3 nucleotides are TGCGCCAGCAGATTCGGACAGGGGAATGAAAAACTGTTTTTT.

V usage is TRBV28 and J usage is TRBJ1-2; 8 positions match TRBD1. V shed 6 bases, J shed 0 bases, and the junction held 6 bases outside the gene matches. Germline-derived CDR1 and CDR2 are MDHEN and SYDVKM. This CDR3 region has 15 residues. This CDR3 is CASRAGTGANYGYTF. The CDR3 DNA follows: TGTGCCAGCAGGGCCGGGACAGGAGCTAACTATGGCTACACCTTC.

The gene calls are TRBV10-3 and TRBJ1-1; D is unclear. The CDR3 runs to 13 residues. V was clipped by 2 bases and J by 5 bases, with 9 bases between them. The germline gives CDR1 ENHRY, CDR2 SYGVKD. CDR3 region: CAISENLGTEAFF. CDR3 bases: TGTGCCATCAGTGAGAATCTGGGAACTGAAGCTTTCTTT.

This clone was seen just once. J is TRBJ2-2 and V is TRBV14; D unresolved. The CDR3 is 18 residues long. The V gene's germline CDR1 is SGHDN and CDR2 FVKESK. V was clipped by 3 bases and J by 5 bases, with 22 bases between them. CDR3 loop: CASSQQTPVYPTTGELFF. The CDR3 nucleotides read TGTGCCAGCAGCCAGCAGACTCCGGTGTACCCAACTACCGGGGAGCTGTTTTTT.

The chain carries TRBV2 and TRBJ2-7; 9 bases fit TRBD1. The CDR3 contains 14 residues. The germline V gene has CDR1 SNHLY and CDR2 FYNNEI. V lost 5 bases to trimming and J lost 2 bases; unmatched junction nucleotides: 4. Here the CDR3 DNA reads TGTGCCAGCAGTCTCCGGGACAGGGCCTACGAGCAGTACTTC. It encodes CASSLRDRAYEQYF.

The chain is built from TRBV12-3 or TRBV12-4 and TRBJ1-4, with D maybe TRBD1 (6 bases). CDR3 size: 13 residues. The V and J ends lost 6 bases and 7 bases respectively, with 12 bases between them. The CDR3 nucleotides read TGTGCCAGCAGGTCCAGGGGAGTTGAAAAACTGTTTTTT. This sequence encodes CASRSRGVEKLFF.

This chain uses TRBV5-1 with TRBJ2-2, with D perhaps TRBD2 (5 bases). CDR1 is SGHRS and CDR2 is YFSETQ in the germline V gene. The ends were cut back, 0 bases at V and 6 bases at J, with 9 bases in the middle. This CDR3 contains 14 residues. This CDR3 reads CASSLEGSAGELFF. The CDR3 coding sequence is TGCGCCAGCAGCTTGGAAGGTAGCGCCGGGGAGCTGTTTTTT.

The chain is built from TRBV4-2 and TRBJ1-4; D gene uncertain. This CDR3 has 15 residues. The germline V gene encodes CDR1 LGHNA and CDR2 YNFKEQ. V lost 0 bases and J 3 bases, leaving 8 bases between the germline ends. CDR3 sequence: CASSQDLVSNEKLFF. As DNA, the CDR3 is TGTGCCAGCAGCCAAGATCTGGTATCTAATGAAAAACTGTTTTTT.

The V gene is TRBV15, the J gene TRBJ2-7; D may be TRBD1 (7 bases). Looked up from germline, CDR1 is LNHNV and CDR2 is YYDKDF (reference sequence). V was clipped by 0 bases and J by 1 base, with 10 bases between them. The CDR3 runs to 15 residues. The CDR3 region is CATSREGGQSYEQYF. The CDR3 bases are TGTGCCACCAGCAGAGAGGGGGGACAGTCCTACGAGCAGTACTTC.

J is TRBJ2-7 and V is TRBV2; D is ambiguous. V was cut by 4 bases and J by 6 bases, with 19 bases left in between. CDR3 size: 15 residues. Germline-derived CDR1 and CDR2 are SNHLY and FYNNEI. The CDR3 is CASSGNPGPTFEQYF. In DNA form, the CDR3 reads TGTGCCAGCAGTGGAAACCCGGGTCCTACGTTCGAGCAGTACTTC.

The chain uses TRBV5-6 and TRBJ1-4; D unclear. The CDR3 runs 14 residues. CDR1 is SGHDT and CDR2 is YYEEEE in the germline V gene. V was shortened by 4 bases and J by 2 bases, with 9 bases between the two germline ends. This chain's CDR3 is CASSPTATNEKLFF. In DNA form, the CDR3 reads TGTGCCAGCAGCCCTACAGCGACTAATGAAAAACTGTTTTTT.

The gene calls are TRBV29-1 and TRBJ2-7, with 9 nucleotides matching TRBD1. In germline, CDR1 is SQVTM, CDR2 ANQGSEA. V gave up 4 bases and J gave up 6 bases; unmatched junction bases: 13. The CDR3 length is 15 residues. CDR3 DNA sequence: TGCAGCGTTGGAGACCGGACAGGGGAAGATTCCGAGCAGTACTTC. Translating it yields CSVGDRTGEDSEQYF.

The rearrangement joins TRBV27 to TRBJ1-1, with 8 bases aligning to TRBD1. V dropped 5 bases and J dropped 6; count of bases not matched to a gene: 8. This CDR3 has 14 amino acids. The V gene's germline CDR1 is MNHEY and CDR2 SMNVEV (reference sequence). The CDR3 sequence is CASSPLPGGPEAFF. The CDR3 DNA is TGTGCCAGCAGTCCGTTACCAGGGGGCCCTGAAGCTTTCTTT.

The chain links TRBV4-1 to TRBJ2-6; no clear D gene. This CDR3 is 16 amino acids long. In germline, CDR1 is MGHRA, CDR2 YSYEKL. V lost 1 base, J lost 4 bases, and 11 bases lay in between. The CDR3 here is CASSQAWIRGANVLTF. Written as DNA, the CDR3 is TGCGCCAGCAGCCAAGCGTGGATTCGAGGGGCCAACGTCCTGACTTTC.

This chain links TRBV12-3 or TRBV12-4 with TRBJ2-6, with unresolved D. CDR3 length equals 13 residues. The V and J ends lost 7 bases and 0 bases respectively, with 4 bases between them. The CDR3 region is CASTSSGANVLTF. CDR3 bases: TGTGCCAGCACCAGCTCTGGGGCCAACGTCCTGACTTTC.

This clone was observed once. This chain uses TRBV6-4 with TRBJ1-2, with no clear D. The CDR3 contains 13 residues. Germline loops: CDR1 MRHNA, CDR2 SNTAGT. Trimming took 3 bases from V and 5 from J, leaving 10 bases between them. CDR3 in DNA: TGTGCCAGCAGTGAAGACATAGGATATGGCTACACCTTC. Encoded protein: CASSEDIGYGYTF.

The chain uses TRBV6-5 and TRBJ1-2; 8 nucleotides line up with TRBD1. The germline V gene has CDR1 MNHEY and CDR2 SVGAGI. This CDR3 spans 15 amino acids. V lost 7 bases, J lost 5 bases, and 12 bases stayed unmatched. CDR3 sequence (DNA): TGTGCCAGCATCTCCGGGACAGGAGATTTGTATGGCTACACCTTC. This sequence encodes CASISGTGDLYGYTF.

The chain links TRBV28 to TRBJ1-5; 10 bases are shared with TRBD1. Germline CDR1 reads MDHEN; CDR2 reads SYDVKM. V lost 2 bases and J lost 2; bases outside the gene matches: 9. CDR3 length equals 18 residues. The CDR3 here is CASSLLWTGGLGNQPQHF. The CDR3 DNA follows: TGTGCCAGCAGTTTACTGTGGACAGGGGGTTTAGGCAATCAGCCCCAGCATTTT. Full variable domain (rest looked up from reference TRBV28 and TRBJ1-5): DVKVTQSSRYLVKRTGEKVFLECVQDMDHENMFWYRQDPGLGLRLIYFSYDVKMKEKGDIPEGYSVSREKKERFSLILESASTNQTSMYLCASSLLWTGGLGNQPQHFGDGTRLSIL.

The DNA for the CDR3 is TGTGCCAGCAGAAACGGGGCTGAAGCTTTCTTT. Amino acid sequence: CASRNGAEAFF. The chain recombines TRBV7-9 with TRBJ1-1, with D unclear. Germline CDR1 is SEHNR and CDR2 is FQNEAQ (reference sequence). The germline V and J ends were trimmed by 6 bases and 6 bases, with 8 bases remaining between them. The CDR3 runs 11 residues.

The chain joins TRBV7-2 to TRBJ2-1, with TRBD2 matching 11 bases. Trimming cost V 1 base and J 4 bases; bases outside gene matches: 6. Germline V gives CDR1 SGHTA, CDR2 FQGNSA. The CDR3 extends over 17 amino acids. CDR3 DNA: TGTGCCAGCAGCTTAGGAGGTAGCGGGGGGGCATACAATGAGCAGTTCTTC. This sequence encodes CASSLGGSGGAYNEQFF.

The chain couples TRBV7-6 to TRBJ1-2; 7 bases match TRBD1. This CDR3 spans 15 amino acids. Unmatched junction bases numbered 2, after V lost 0 bases and J lost 1 base. The germline gives CDR1 SGHVS, CDR2 FNYEAQ. In nucleotides, the CDR3 is TGTGCCAGCAGCTTAGCTCCAGGGGGTAACTATGGCTACACCTTC. Translated: CASSLAPGGNYGYTF.

This chain connects TRBV7-8 to TRBJ2-2, with 7 bases aligning to TRBD1. The V and J ends lost 5 bases and 0 bases, in that order; junction bases with no gene match: 9. The CDR3 totals 17 residues. Germline CDR1 reads SGHVS; CDR2 reads FQNEAQ. CDR3 nucleotides: TGTGCCAGCAGCCACAAGGTGGGGACAGCGAACACCGGGGAGCTGTTTTTT. Translating gives CASSHKVGTANTGELFF.

This clone was detected only once. The rearrangement links TRBV5-6 to TRBJ1-4, with 10 positions matching TRBD1. The ends lost 4 bases at V and 4 bases at J; junction bases unmatched: 10. The CDR3 loop spans 17 amino acids. From germline, CDR1 is SGHDT and CDR2 YYEEEE. The chain's CDR3 is CASSPSDRGRNNEKLFF. The DNA for the CDR3 is TGTGCCAGCAGCCCCTCCGACAGGGGGCGTAATAATGAAAAACTGTTTTTT.

The chain joins TRBV6-1 to TRBJ2-7; 12 positions match TRBD1. After removal of 4 bases from V and 5 bases from J, the junction contained 9 bases not matched to a gene. CDR3 length equals 16 residues. Looked up from germline, CDR1 is MNHNS and CDR2 is SASEGT. The CDR3: CASSGMGQGAKNEQYF. The CDR3 bases are TGTGCCAGCAGTGGGATGGGACAGGGGGCGAAAAACGAGCAGTACTTC.

The V and J genes are TRBV5-1 and TRBJ1-4; D is uncertain. With 0 bases removed from V and 4 bases from J, the gap between germline ends came to 4 bases. Germline values: CDR1 SGHRS, CDR2 YFSETQ. CDR3 length equals 13 residues. CDR3 amino acids: CASSLGSNEKLFF. For the CDR3, the DNA is TGCGCCAGCAGCTTGGGCAGTAATGAAAAACTGTTTTTT. The full variable domain, rest sourced from reference TRBV5-1 and TRBJ1-4, is KAGVTQTPRYLIKTRGQQVTLSCSPISGHRSVSWYQQTPGQGLQFLFEYFSETQRNKGNFPGRFSGRQFSNSRSEMNVSTLELGDSALYLCASSLGSNEKLFFGSGTQLSVL.

This chain connects TRBV5-6 to TRBJ1-2, with D possibly TRBD1 on 5 matching bases. With 0 bases removed from V and 3 bases from J, the gap between germline ends came to 12 bases. Germline CDR1 is SGHDT and CDR2 is YYEEEE. This CDR3 has 15 amino acids. Here the CDR3 DNA reads TGTGCCAGCAGCTTGGTTCGTCAGGGTTACTATGGCTACACCTTC. This codes for CASSLVRQGYYGYTF.